The present T cell receptor (beta chain) was sequenced within a study of cytomegalovirus exposure and HLA in healthy donors. Trimming stripped 2 bases from V and 0 bases from J, with 10 bases between. This CDR3 region has 15 residues. In germline, CDR1 is MNHNS, CDR2 SASEGT. With 60 Vbeta and 13 Jbeta primers, the PCR was carried out. Sequenced by immunoSEQ multiplex PCR; TCRdb stores in-frame clones only, minus some. The sample has about 99,000 clones; roughly 72% are singletons. The receptor was isolated from a woman between 18 and 29 years old in good health and CMV-seropositive. The chain links TRBV6-1 to TRBJ1-1, with D possibly TRBD1 on 5 matching bases. The sample was PBMCs. CDR3 bases: TGTGCCAGCAGTGAACAGGGATCCCTGAACACTGAAGCTTTCTTT. It specifies CASSEQGSLNTEAFF.